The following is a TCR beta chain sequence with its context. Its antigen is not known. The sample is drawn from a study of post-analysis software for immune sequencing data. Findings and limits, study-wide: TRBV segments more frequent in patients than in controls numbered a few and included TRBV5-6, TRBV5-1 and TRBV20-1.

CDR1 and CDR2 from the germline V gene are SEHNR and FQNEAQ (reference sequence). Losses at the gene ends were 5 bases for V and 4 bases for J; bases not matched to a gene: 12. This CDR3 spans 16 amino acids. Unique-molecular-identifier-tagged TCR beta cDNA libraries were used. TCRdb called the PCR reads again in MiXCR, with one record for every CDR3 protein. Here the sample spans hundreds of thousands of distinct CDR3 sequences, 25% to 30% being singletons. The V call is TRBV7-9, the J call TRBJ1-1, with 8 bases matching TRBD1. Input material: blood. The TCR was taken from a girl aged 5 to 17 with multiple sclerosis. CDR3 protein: CASSHSSSGGVTEAFF. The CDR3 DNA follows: TGTGCCAGCAGCCATAGCTCTTCAGGGGGCGTCACTGAAGCTTTCTTT.